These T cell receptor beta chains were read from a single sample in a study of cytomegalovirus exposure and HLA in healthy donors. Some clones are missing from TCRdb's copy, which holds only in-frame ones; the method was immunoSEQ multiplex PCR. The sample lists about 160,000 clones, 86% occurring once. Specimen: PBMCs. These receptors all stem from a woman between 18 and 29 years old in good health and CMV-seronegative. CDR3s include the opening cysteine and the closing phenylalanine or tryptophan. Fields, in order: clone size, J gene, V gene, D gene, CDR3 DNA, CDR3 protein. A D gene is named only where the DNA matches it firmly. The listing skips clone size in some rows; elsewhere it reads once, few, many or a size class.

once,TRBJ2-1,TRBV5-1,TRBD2,TGCGCCAGCAGCTTGGCAGGGGGACTAGCGGGAGGAGAGCAGTTCTTC,CASSLAGGLAGGEQFF
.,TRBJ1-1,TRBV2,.,TGTGCCAGCCTACTCTCTCGGGAGGGAGCTTTCTTT,CASLLSREGAFF
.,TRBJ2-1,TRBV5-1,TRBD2,TGCGCCAGCAGCTCAACCGGGACTAGACAGGACAATGAGCAGTTCTTC,CASSSTGTRQDNEQFF
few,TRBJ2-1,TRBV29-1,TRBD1,TGCAGCGTATGGTCCTACAGGGGCGATGAGCAGTTCTTC,CSVWSYRGDEQFF
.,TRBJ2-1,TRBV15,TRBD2,TGTGCCACCAGCAGAGATGTAGGGACTAGCGGCTCGGAAGGCTCCTACAATGAGCAGTTCTTC,CATSRDVGTSGSEGSYNEQFF
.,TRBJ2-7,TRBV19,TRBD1,TGTGCCAGTAGTATATCCGGGACAGCGATTGACGAGCAGTACTTC,CASSISGTAIDEQYF
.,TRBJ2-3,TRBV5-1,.,TGCGCCAGCAGCTTGGGTCCAGTAAGCACAGATACGCAGTATTTT,CASSLGPVSTDTQYF
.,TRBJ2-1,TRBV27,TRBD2,TGTGCCAGCAGTACTTGGACTAGCGGGAACAATGAGCAGTTCTTC,CASSTWTSGNNEQFF
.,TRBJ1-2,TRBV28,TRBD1,TGTGCCAGCAGTTTAACTCGACAGGGGTATGGCTACACCTTC,CASSLTRQGYGYTF
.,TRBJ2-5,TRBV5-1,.,TGCGCCAGCAGCTTCGGGGACTTCCAAGAGACCCAGTACTTC,CASSFGDFQETQYF